Following are 18 T cell receptor beta chains from one sample sequenced in a study of human T cells and chemical hapten exposure. The time point here: pre-sensitization, week 0. Treatment of the sample: therapeutic diphenylcyclopropenone sensitization with weekly scalp DPC. TCRdb analysed the RACE reads with MiXCR anew, one entry per CDR3 protein. The sample consists of tens of thousands of distinct CDR3 sequences, approximately 10% of them appearing once. The specimen was whole blood, collected in connection with sensitization to the hapten diphenylcyclopropenone (DPC). Source of these receptors: a woman in her forties or fifties with alopecia areata. Some clones in this sample may be carry-over from other donors' samples.

V and J are TRBV14 and TRBJ2-7, with D maybe TRBD2 (6 bases). The CDR3 consists of 13 residues. The V gene lost 4 bases and the J gene lost 6 bases, with 13 bases spanning the gap. The germline gives CDR1 SGHDN, CDR2 FVKESK. The CDR3, as DNA: TGTGCCAGCAGCCTCCAAACTAGCACCGAGCAGTACTTC. This gives the protein CASSLQTSTEQYF.

The chain employs TRBV6-2 or TRBV6-3 and TRBJ2-1, with D possibly being TRBD1 (5 bases). V lost 4 bases and J lost 7, with 14 bases in between. Germline V lookup: CDR1 MNHEY, CDR2 SVGEGT. The CDR3 totals 14 residues. Written as DNA, the CDR3 is TGTGCCAGCAGTTTAGGGGTCATCCGGAATGAGCAGTTCTTC. It translates to CASSLGVIRNEQFF.

This clonotype has at least ten counts. The chain couples TRBV11-1 to TRBJ2-2; D is possibly TRBD1 (5 bases). Germline CDR1 SGHAT, CDR2 FQDESV (reference sequence). The CDR3 has 14 residues. V shed 5 bases and J shed 6 bases, with 13 bases lying between them. This CDR3 is CASSQQGAPGELFF. In nucleotides, the CDR3 is TGTGCCAGCAGCCAGCAAGGGGCCCCCGGGGAGCTGTTTTTT.

A few counts support this clonotype. This sequence joins TRBV6-6 and TRBJ1-5; 9 nucleotides agree with TRBD1. CDR1 is MNHNY and CDR2 is SVGAGI in the germline V gene (reference sequence). Trimming took 6 bases from V and 6 from J; bases not matched to a gene: 9. CDR3 length equals 15 residues. The DNA for the CDR3 is TGTGCCAGCAGGAATCACAGGGGGCGCATTCAGCCCCAGCATTTT. Translating gives CASRNHRGRIQPQHF.

This clonotype was observed at least ten times. V usage is TRBV27 and J usage is TRBJ1-1; possible D gene TRBD1, 6 bases. The V end was cut by 4 bases, the J end by 0 bases, with 9 bases between. This CDR3 has 14 residues. The germline V gene encodes CDR1 MNHEY and CDR2 SMNVEV (reference sequence). The CDR3 region has the DNA TGTGCCAGCAGTTGGAGGGGGGTGAACACTGAAGCTTTCTTT. Amino acid sequence: CASSWRGVNTEAFF.

This clonotype was detected ten times or more. CDR3: CASSYRAGNQPQHF. The CDR3, as DNA: TGTGCCAGCAGTTACAGGGCAGGGAACCAGCCCCAGCATTTT. This sequence joins TRBV6-2 or TRBV6-3 and TRBJ1-5; D may be TRBD1 (5 bases). Germline CDR1 reads MNHEY; CDR2 reads SVGEGT. The CDR3 length is 14 residues. The V end lost 2 bases, the J end lost 7 bases, and 12 bases lay between the germline ends.

The chain carries TRBV19 and TRBJ1-5; D unresolved. The CDR3 is made up of 13 amino acids. Germline-derived CDR1 and CDR2 are LNHDA and SQIVND (reference sequence). Deletions cut 8 bases from V and 7 bases from J, with 15 bases between. The CDR3 DNA follows: TGTGCCAGTCGAGGGCGGGAAAACCAGCCCCAGCATTTT. Protein product: CASRGRENQPQHF.

This clonotype has a count of ten or more. J is TRBJ2-5 and V is TRBV7-2; D tentatively reads TRBD1 or TRBD2 (5 bases each). The CDR3 extends over 13 amino acids. Germline loops: CDR1 SGHTA, CDR2 FQGNSA. The V gene lost 4 bases and the J gene lost 4 bases, with 10 bases spanning the gap. The CDR3 region is CASSWGTPETQYF. CDR3 coding DNA: TGTGCCAGCAGCTGGGGGACGCCAGAGACCCAGTACTTC.

In this sample, this clonotype turned up many times. The chain's CDR3 is CSVQGSGYEQYF. The CDR3 nucleotides are TGCAGCGTCCAGGGGTCGGGGTACGAGCAGTACTTC. This sequence joins TRBV29-1 and TRBJ2-7; the D gene is possibly TRBD1 (6 bases). This CDR3 has 12 residues. Trimming stripped 6 bases from V and 4 bases from J, with 13 bases between. CDR1 SQVTM and CDR2 ANQGSEA come from the germline V gene.

The table lists this clonotype with a few counts. The CDR3 carries no conserved terminal phenylalanine or tryptophan, so it likely arises from a read error. The chain carries TRBV27 and TRBJ2-3; 11 nucleotides agree with TRBD2. Losses at the gene ends were 5 bases for V and 4 bases for J; bases not matched to a gene: 14. The germline V gene has CDR1 MNHEY and CDR2 SMNVEV (reference sequence). This CDR3 is built from 18 residues. The CDR3 region is CASSAFHSLAGGSDTQYS. In nucleotides, the CDR3 is TGTGCCAGCAGTGCCTTCCATAGCCTAGCGGGAGGATCAGATACGCAGTATTCT.

This clonotype was recorded once. Compared with germline, one end of the junction differs, possibly owing to a read error. J is TRBJ2-1 and V is TRBV20-1; D might be TRBD2 (6 bases). Germline V gene lookup returns CDR1 DFQATT and CDR2 SNEGSKA (reference sequence). The CDR3 length is 14 residues. The CDR3 loop reads CSARVGGNYNKQFF. Written as DNA, the CDR3 is TGCAGTGCTAGGGTTGGCGGGAACTACAATAAGCAGTTCTTC.

The chain combines TRBV12-3 or TRBV12-4 with TRBJ2-5; no clear D gene. This CDR3 region has 14 residues. Between the trimmed V and J ends, which lost 9 bases and 2 bases, there was a span of 16 bases. The CDR3 loop is CASTTPWGQETQYF. The CDR3 DNA reads as TGTGCCAGTACCACCCCGTGGGGACAAGAGACCCAGTACTTC.

Only a few counts were recorded for this clonotype. The chain employs TRBV7-9 and TRBJ1-4, with 8 bases aligning to TRBD1. CDR1 SEHNR and CDR2 FQNEAQ come from the germline V gene (reference sequence). Trimming at V came to 5 bases and at J to 6 bases, leaving 8 bases not matched to a gene. There are 15 residues in the CDR3. CDR3 residues: CASSKRTGLDEKLFF. CDR3 sequence (DNA): TGTGCCAGCAGCAAACGGACAGGGCTCGATGAAAAACTGTTTTTT.

This clonotype was observed a handful of times. V and J are TRBV7-2 and TRBJ1-1; no definite D call. The germline V and J ends were trimmed by 5 bases and 1 base, with 17 bases remaining between them. This CDR3 spans 16 amino acids. Per the germline V gene, CDR1 is SGHTA and CDR2 is FQGNSA. Here the CDR3 reads CASSRRTMYQNTEAFF. The CDR3, as DNA: TGTGCCAGCAGCCGGCGGACCATGTATCAGAACACTGAAGCTTTCTTT.

Only a few counts were recorded for this clonotype. The chain joins TRBV2 to TRBJ2-5, with D tentatively TRBD1 (6 bases). V shed 6 bases and J shed 4 bases, with 15 bases lying between them. Germline V gives CDR1 SNHLY, CDR2 FYNNEI. The CDR3 contains 14 residues. The CDR3 protein is CASSRDIPRETQYF. The CDR3 DNA reads TGTGCCAGCAGCCGGGACATTCCCCGAGAGACCCAGTACTTC.

This clonotype occurred many times. V and J are TRBV4-1 and TRBJ1-1; TRBD1 agrees at 7 bases. Per germline, CDR1 MGHRA and CDR2 YSYEKL. J gave up 0 bases and V 8 bases, and 9 bases lay outside the gene matches. The CDR3 loop spans 15 amino acids. CDR3 in DNA: TGCGCCAGCGGAACCACAGGGGCGATGAACACTGAAGCTTTCTTT. It yields the protein CASGTTGAMNTEAFF.

This clonotype was detected many times. The chain combines TRBV11-2 with TRBJ2-7; 8 positions match TRBD2. Unmatched junction bases numbered 12, after V lost 4 bases and J lost 7 bases. The CDR3 is 15 amino acids. Germline assignment: CDR1 SGHAT and CDR2 FQNNGV. The CDR3 loop reads CASSYSPAGVGEQYF. The CDR3 coding sequence is TGTGCCAGCAGCTATTCCCCAGCGGGAGTAGGAGAGCAGTACTTC.

There are a few counts of this clonotype. The genes are TRBV7-3 and TRBJ2-7; D perhaps matches TRBD2 (5 bases). CDR3 length: 15 residues. Germline CDR1 and CDR2: SGHTA and FQGTGA. The V end was cut by 0 bases, the J end by 4 bases, with 13 bases between. For the CDR3, the DNA is TGTGCCAGCAGCTTAACAGGGATAGCGCCATACGAGCAGTACTTC. It translates to CASSLTGIAPYEQYF.